This TCR beta chain is from a study of a mutant IDH1 vaccine in newly diagnosed glioma. The sample holds a few counts of this clone. Its antigen is still unknown. Specified time point: week 35, safety follow-up. All doses held 300 ug of mutant IDH1 20-mer peptide, with topical imiquimod. Profiled with immunoSEQ multiplex PCR; TCRdb holds only in-frame clones, not every one. Here the sample spans around 50,000 clones, approximately 79% being singletons. V shed 4 bases and J shed 6 bases, with 10 bases lying between them. Germline V CDR1 and CDR2: SQVTM, ANQGSEA. The CDR3 spans 13 residues. This TCR was recovered from a man aged 40-50 years with glioma. The gene calls are TRBV29-1 and TRBJ1-6; tentatively, D is TRBD1 (6 bases). Here the sequenced sample was PBMCs, taken from a glioma patient whose treatment included an IDH1 peptide vaccine. CDR3 DNA sequence: TGCAGCGTTGCCCAGGGGCCTAATTCACCCCTCCACTTT. Protein: CSVAQGPNSPLHF. Supplemented by reference TRBV29-1 and TRBJ1-6, the full variable domain reads SAVISQKPSRDICQRGTSLTIQCQVDSQVTMMFWYRQQPGQSLTLIATANQGSEATYESGFVIDKFPISRPNLTFSTLTVSNMSPEDSSIYLCSVAQGPNSPLHFGNGTRLTVT.